The 32 T cell receptor beta chains below all came from one sample that was sequenced in a study of blood T cell repertoires in COVID-19 (dated by TCRdb to about 2020). Receptor amplification or capture employed the immunoSEQ multiplex PCR assay. Imported from immuneACCESS, the table was reduced by TCRdb to in-frame sequences with V and J called. These copies leave out some clones; in studies compared against another copy, an unresolved V gene accounts for under half, and the cause of the remainder is not known. The sample includes about 240,000 clones, with around 86% observed a single time. Around 12% of the sample belongs to the ten largest clones. The sample consisted of peripheral blood. Receptors were obtained from a woman aged 60-70 years with active or convalescent COVID-19.

This chain links TRBV7-6 with TRBJ1-1; 7 bases are shared with TRBD1. The CDR3 has 14 residues. Germline CDR1 is SGHVS and CDR2 is FNYEAQ. After removal of 4 bases from V and 0 bases from J, the junction contained 2 bases not matched to a gene. CDR3 sequence (DNA): TGTGCCAGCAGCTCGACAGGGTTGAACACTGAAGCTTTCTTT. Encoded protein: CASSSTGLNTEAFF.

The rearrangement uses TRBV7-2 and TRBJ1-1; 9 bases align to TRBD1. V trimming: 4 bases; J trimming: 1 base; junction bases outside the gene matches: 1. The germline CDR1 and CDR2 sequences are SGHTA and FQGNSA. The CDR3 has 14 residues. Here the CDR3 reads CASSWGQGNTEAFF. The CDR3 DNA reads TGTGCCAGCAGCTGGGGACAGGGGAACACTGAAGCTTTCTTT.

This clone was seen a handful of times. This chain connects TRBV11-2 to TRBJ2-4; 9 bases are a match to TRBD1. The CDR3 has 16 residues. V was clipped by 5 bases and J by 1 base; unmatched bases: 6. Per the germline V gene, CDR1 is SGHAT and CDR2 is FQNNGV. As DNA, the CDR3 is TGTGCCAGCAGCGCTCGGGACAGGGAGGCCAAAAACATTCAGTACTTC. Amino acid sequence: CASSARDREAKNIQYF.

V and J are TRBV2 and TRBJ2-5; TRBD2 agrees at 7 bases. The V segment lost 4 bases and the J segment 1 base; nucleotides outside the gene matches: 3. Germline V gene sequence: CDR1 SNHLY, CDR2 FYNNEI. The CDR3 sequence is 14 residues long. The CDR3 is CASSVGGSQETQYF. CDR3 DNA: TGTGCCAGCAGTGTGGGGGGGTCCCAAGAGACCCAGTACTTC.

Worth noting for this clone: An end of the junction differs from the germline gene, which may be a read error. In DNA form, the CDR3 reads TGCAAACCCTGGCTAACTAATGAAAAACTGTTTTTT. This gives the protein CKPWLTNEKLFF. The chain has TRBV28 and TRBJ1-4, with D hard to call. The CDR3 length is 12 residues. The germline V gene encodes CDR1 MDHEN and CDR2 SYDVKM.

This chain joins TRBV12-3 or TRBV12-4 and TRBJ1-6, with no clear D. Trimming shortened V by 1 base and J by 9 bases, and 7 bases separated the two germline ends. CDR3 length: 13 amino acids. CDR3 sequence reads: CASSLGAISPLHF. The CDR3 nucleotides read TGTGCCAGCAGTTTAGGGGCTATTTCACCCCTCCACTTT.

This chain links TRBV5-4 with TRBJ2-4, with 10 bases identical to TRBD1. The V gene end was trimmed by 4 bases and the J gene end by 2 bases; junction bases not matched to a gene: 6. The CDR3 is 16 amino acids. Germline-derived CDR1 and CDR2 are SGHNT and YYREEE (reference sequence). The CDR3 sequence is CASSPRDRGSKNIQYF. The DNA for the CDR3 is TGTGCCAGCAGCCCCCGGGACAGGGGATCCAAAAACATTCAGTACTTC.

The rearrangement uses TRBV3-1 (or the pseudogene TRBV3-2) and TRBJ2-3, with 15 bases lining up with TRBD2. With V trimmed by 4 bases and J by 4 bases, 3 bases remained unmatched. The CDR3 is 16 residues long. In germline, CDR1 is LGHDT, CDR2 YNNKEL (reference sequence). The CDR3 reads CASSPWTSGGADTQYF. The CDR3 DNA reads TGTGCCAGCAGCCCTTGGACTAGCGGGGGGGCAGATACGCAGTATTTT.

This clone was counted only a few times. This chain connects TRBV3-1 (or the pseudogene TRBV3-2) to TRBJ1-1; the D is unclear. Per germline, CDR1 LGHDT and CDR2 YNNKEL (reference sequence). The CDR3 totals 13 residues. The V gene lost 4 bases and the J gene lost 3 bases, with 9 bases spanning the gap. The CDR3 DNA is TGTGCCAGCAGCCCCCGCCGGTACACTGAAGCTTTCTTT. Its protein product is CASSPRRYTEAFF.

The chain employs TRBV30 and TRBJ1-5; 10 nucleotides match TRBD1. Germline trimming cut 2 bases from V and 0 bases from J; bases unmatched to any gene: 7. Looked up from germline, CDR1 is GTSNPN and CDR2 is SVGIG (reference sequence). The CDR3 length is 17 residues. The CDR3 DNA is TGTGCCTGGAGTACCCGGACAGGGGGGAGTAGCAATCAGCCCCAGCATTTT. This translates into CAWSTRTGGSSNQPQHF. The full variable domain, completed using reference TRBV30 and TRBJ1-5, is SQTIHQWPATLVQPVGSPLSLECTVEGTSNPNLYWYRQAAGRGLQLLFYSVGIGQISSEVPQNLSASRPQDRQFILSSKKLLLSDSGFYLCAWSTRTGGSSNQPQHFGDGTRLSIL.

The chain carries TRBV18 and TRBJ1-2; D gene uncertain. With 0 bases removed from V and 3 bases from J, the gap between germline ends came to 11 bases. The CDR3 covers 15 residues. Germline CDR1 and CDR2: KGHSH and LQKENI. In nucleotides, the CDR3 is TGTGCCAGCTCACCACCGGTCGTCAGTGACTATGGCTACACCTTC. It translates to CASSPPVVSDYGYTF.

This sequence joins TRBV4-1 and TRBJ2-1; D might be TRBD2 (5 bases). Trimming left V 5 bases short and J 0 bases short, with 11 bases between. CDR1 and CDR2 (germline): MGHRA, YSYEKL. The CDR3 covers 15 residues. CDR3 sequence: CASSETGISYNEQFF. CDR3 sequence (DNA): TGCGCCAGCAGCGAAACCGGGATCTCCTACAATGAGCAGTTCTTC.

The V gene is TRBV6-5, the J gene TRBJ2-3, with 15 bases lining up with TRBD2. The CDR3 runs 15 residues. The germline CDR1 and CDR2 sequences are MNHEY and SVGAGI. V shed 6 bases and J 7 bases; nucleotides not matched to a gene: 5. The CDR3 reads CASSNGLAGGNTQYF. In DNA, the CDR3 is TGTGCCAGCAGCAACGGACTAGCGGGAGGGAATACGCAGTATTTT.

In regard to this clone: This sequence may be a read error, since a much larger clone differs from it by one base. In the same sample, other DNA sequences code for this CDR3. The J gene is TRBJ1-2, the V gene TRBV5-5, with 10 bases lining up with TRBD1. J was trimmed by 8 bases and V by 0 bases; bases with no gene match: 7. The germline V gene has CDR1 SGHKS and CDR2 YYEKEE (reference sequence). There are 15 residues in the CDR3. The CDR3 sequence: CASSLVQDRGRGYTF. The CDR3 DNA reads as TGTGCCAGCAGCTTGGTCCAAGACAGGGGGCGGGGCTACACCTTC.

The V and J genes are TRBV9 and TRBJ2-1; 7 positions match TRBD2. The V gene's germline CDR1 is SGDLS and CDR2 YYNGEE. CDR3 length: 16 amino acids. V was pared by 3 bases and J by 5 bases, with 11 bases of the junction left unmatched. CDR3: CASSAGLSGANNEQFF. The CDR3 coding sequence is TGTGCCAGCAGCGCCGGACTCAGCGGGGCGAACAATGAGCAGTTCTTC.

The chain recombines TRBV14 with TRBJ1-2, with D hard to call. Trimming removed 4 bases from V and 2 bases from J, with 8 bases in between. The V gene's germline CDR1 is SGHDN and CDR2 FVKESK. There are 13 residues in the CDR3. As DNA, the CDR3 is TGTGCCAGCAGCCCCCAGAGGAACTATGGCTACACCTTC. Protein sequence: CASSPQRNYGYTF.

The rearrangement links TRBV5-1 to TRBJ2-2; D may be TRBD2 (5 bases). Germline values: CDR1 SGHRS, CDR2 YFSETQ. CDR3 size: 16 residues. Trimming shortened V by 4 bases and J by 6 bases, and 19 bases separated the two germline ends. CDR3 protein: CASSPDSIRTAGELFF. CDR3 nucleotide sequence: TGCGCCAGCAGCCCGGACTCAATTCGGACTGCCGGGGAGCTGTTTTTT.

This clone has just one count. The J gene is TRBJ2-3, the V gene TRBV18; 10 bases map to TRBD2. J gave up 2 bases and V 6 bases, and 8 bases lay outside the gene matches. The CDR3 covers 16 residues. Germline V gene sequence: CDR1 KGHSH, CDR2 LQKENI. The CDR3 loop reads CASSRIAGGITDTQYF. Here the CDR3 DNA reads TGTGCCAGCTCCCGGATAGCGGGGGGAATCACAGATACGCAGTATTTT.

V and J are TRBV7-2 and TRBJ2-7, with no clear D. Trimming cost V 1 base and J 0 bases, with 7 bases left between them. CDR1 and CDR2 (germline): SGHTA, FQGNSA. The CDR3 has 14 amino acids. DNA of the CDR3: TGTGCCAGCAGCTTAGGCTCAGGCTCCTACGAGCAGTACTTC. Its translation: CASSLGSGSYEQYF.

Turning to this clone: This specimen includes other DNA sequences encoding the same CDR3. This chain links TRBV5-1 with TRBJ2-7; D gene unclear. Germline CDR1 SGHRS, CDR2 YFSETQ. This CDR3 has 13 amino acids. Trimming cost V 0 bases and J 0 bases, with 4 bases left between them. CDR3 bases: TGCGCCAGCAGCTTGGACGGCTCCTACGAGCAGTACTTC. Residues: CASSLDGSYEQYF. Filled out from reference TRBV5-1 and TRBJ2-7, the complete variable domain reads KAGVTQTPRYLIKTRGQQVTLSCSPISGHRSVSWYQQTPGQGLQFLFEYFSETQRNKGNFPGRFSGRQFSNSRSEMNVSTLELGDSALYLCASSLDGSYEQYFGPGTRLTVT.

J is TRBJ2-7 and V is TRBV5-6; TRBD2 agrees at 9 bases. Germline V gene lookup returns CDR1 SGHDT and CDR2 YYEEEE. This CDR3 is built from 16 residues. J was trimmed by 2 bases and V by 0 bases; bases with no gene match: 6. The CDR3, as DNA: TGTGCCAGCAGCTTGGAGGGTAGCGGGGGACCCTACGAGCAGTACTTC. Protein product: CASSLEGSGGPYEQYF.

V and J are TRBV4-1 and TRBJ2-1, with no clear D. Trimming removed 1 base at V and 9 bases at J, with 7 bases between. CDR1 is MGHRA and CDR2 is YSYEKL in the germline V gene. This CDR3 region has 12 residues. The CDR3 sequence: CASSQGGAEQFF. CDR3 DNA sequence: TGCGCCAGCAGCCAAGGAGGCGCTGAGCAGTTCTTC.

V gene TRBV13 combines with J gene TRBJ2-6, with D possibly TRBD1 on 5 matching bases. V lost 1 base, J lost 2 bases, and 9 bases lay in between. The CDR3 contains 16 residues. Germline V gene data show CDR1 as PRHDT and CDR2 as FYEKMQ (reference sequence). The CDR3 here is CASSLEQGTGANVLTF. CDR3 coding DNA: TGTGCCAGCAGCTTAGAGCAGGGTACTGGGGCCAACGTCCTGACTTTC. Drawing the rest from reference TRBV13 and TRBJ2-6, the complete variable domain is AAGVIQSPRHLIKEKRETATLKCYPIPRHDTVYWYQQGPGQDPQFLISFYEKMQSDKGSIPDRFSAQQFSDYHSELNMSSLELGDSALYFCASSLEQGTGANVLTFGAGSRLTVL.

The chain employs TRBV2 and TRBJ2-5, with TRBD2 as a possible D gene (6 bases). The V end lost 1 base, the J end lost 5 bases, and 14 bases lay between the germline ends. Germline values: CDR1 SNHLY, CDR2 FYNNEI. The CDR3 is 15 amino acids. This chain's CDR3 is CASSEGAGSGETQYF. DNA of the CDR3: TGTGCCAGCAGTGAAGGGGCAGGGAGCGGGGAGACCCAGTACTTC.

This clone was observed a few times. The rearrangement joins TRBV7-8 to TRBJ1-2; 8 bases fit TRBD1. The CDR3 is made up of 18 amino acids. V lost 2 bases to trimming and J lost 0 bases; unmatched junction nucleotides: 11. Looked up from germline, CDR1 is SGHVS and CDR2 is FQNEAQ. The CDR3 region has the DNA TGTGCCAGCAGCTTATCGGCCCAAGCAGGGGGCTCTAACTATGGCTACACCTTC. Encoded protein: CASSLSAQAGGSNYGYTF. Filled out from reference TRBV7-8 and TRBJ1-2, the complete variable domain reads GAGVSQSPRYKVAKRGQDVALRCDPISGHVSLFWYQQALGQGPEFLTYFQNEAQLDKSGLPSDRFFAERPEGSVSTLKIQRTQQEDSAVYLCASSLSAQAGGSNYGYTFGSGTRLTVV.

This clone has just a few counts. In the same sample, other DNA sequences code for this CDR3. J is TRBJ2-6 and V is TRBV7-9, with a weak D call TRBD2 (5 bases). Germline CDR1 reads SEHNR; CDR2 reads FQNEAQ (reference sequence). The CDR3 sequence is 16 residues long. V lost 5 bases and J lost 0, with 11 bases in between. Here the CDR3 DNA reads TGTGCCAGCAGCCTAACACGGGGCTCTGGGGCCAACGTCCTGACTTTC. This codes for CASSLTRGSGANVLTF. The entire variable domain, with the rest obtained from reference TRBV7-9 and TRBJ2-6, is as follows: DTGVSQNPRHKITKRGQNVTFRCDPISEHNRLYWYRQTLGQGPEFLTYFQNEAQLEKSRLLSDRFSAERPKGSFSTLEIQRTEQGDSAMYLCASSLTRGSGANVLTFGAGSRLTVL.

The V call is TRBV6-2 or TRBV6-3, the J call TRBJ1-2; TRBD1 matches 7 bases. CDR3 length: 14 residues. V shed 5 bases, J shed 4 bases, and the junction held 7 bases outside the gene matches. Per germline, CDR1 MNHEY and CDR2 SVGEGT. The CDR3 spells CASSPGGKIYGYTF. For the CDR3, the DNA is TGTGCCAGCAGTCCAGGGGGAAAGATCTATGGCTACACCTTC.

CDR3 nucleotide sequence: TGTGCCAGCAGTTTAAGCAGGGCGGAGTATGGCTACACCTTC. The encoded protein is CASSLSRAEYGYTF. The chain carries TRBV27 and TRBJ1-2; tentatively, D is TRBD1 (5 bases). The CDR3 is 14 amino acids. Trimming pared 2 bases from V and 5 bases from J, leaving 12 bases between. The germline CDR1 and CDR2 sequences are MNHEY and SMNVEV (reference sequence).

The chain couples TRBV5-1 to TRBJ2-7; 9 nucleotides line up with TRBD1. CDR1 and CDR2 from the germline V gene are SGHRS and YFSETQ. The CDR3 runs to 16 residues. J gave up 0 bases and V 6 bases, and 10 bases lay outside the gene matches. The CDR3 DNA sequence: TGCGCCAGCAAATTTGGGGGGACAGGGATCTCCTACGAGCAGTACTTC. It specifies CASKFGGTGISYEQYF.

In nucleotides, the CDR3 is TGCGCCAGCAGCGCGGGACCCCGGGGTGAAAAACTGTTTTTT. Its translation is CASSAGPRGEKLFF. The J gene is TRBJ1-4, the V gene TRBV5-1; the D gene is possibly TRBD1 (5 bases). The CDR3 covers 14 residues. Trimming left V 4 bases short and J 7 bases short, with 14 bases between. Germline CDR1 SGHRS, CDR2 YFSETQ.

This chain connects TRBV9 to TRBJ2-3; the match to TRBD2 covers 7 bases. CDR1 and CDR2 from the germline V gene are SGDLS and YYNGEE. With 4 bases clipped from V and 4 bases from J, the junction kept 12 bases outside the gene matches. The CDR3 consists of 16 residues. The chain's CDR3 is CASSPRGSGDSDTQYF. CDR3 coding DNA: TGTGCCAGCAGCCCCCGTGGGAGCGGGGATTCAGATACGCAGTATTTT.

The chain combines TRBV6-1 with TRBJ1-2; possible D gene TRBD1, 5 bases. Between the trimmed V and J ends, which lost 6 bases and 5 bases, there was a span of 10 bases. This CDR3 has 12 amino acids. Germline V gives CDR1 MNHNS, CDR2 SASEGT. In DNA form, the CDR3 reads TGTGCCAGCAGGACAGCTACATATGGCTACACCTTC. Encoded protein: CASRTATYGYTF.